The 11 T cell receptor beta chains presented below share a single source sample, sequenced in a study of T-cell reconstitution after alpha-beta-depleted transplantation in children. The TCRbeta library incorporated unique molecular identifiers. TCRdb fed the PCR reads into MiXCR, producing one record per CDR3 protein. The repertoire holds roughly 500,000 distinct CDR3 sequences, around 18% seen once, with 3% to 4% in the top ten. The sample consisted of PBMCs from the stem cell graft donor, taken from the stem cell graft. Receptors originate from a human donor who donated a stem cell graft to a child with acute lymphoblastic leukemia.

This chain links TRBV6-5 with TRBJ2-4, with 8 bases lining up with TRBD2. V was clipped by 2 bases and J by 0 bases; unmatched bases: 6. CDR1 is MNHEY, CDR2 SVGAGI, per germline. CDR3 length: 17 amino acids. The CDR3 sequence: CASSYEVAGLAKNIQYF. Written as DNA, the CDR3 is TGTGCCAGCAGTTACGAGGTAGCGGGGCTAGCCAAAAACATTCAGTACTTC.

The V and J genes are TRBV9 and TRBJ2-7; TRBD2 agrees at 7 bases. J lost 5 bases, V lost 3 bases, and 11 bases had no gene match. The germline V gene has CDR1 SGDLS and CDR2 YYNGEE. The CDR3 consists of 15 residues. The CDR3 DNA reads TGTGCCAGCAGCGGCCTCGGGGGAGGGCTTAACGAGCAGTACTTC. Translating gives CASSGLGGGLNEQYF.

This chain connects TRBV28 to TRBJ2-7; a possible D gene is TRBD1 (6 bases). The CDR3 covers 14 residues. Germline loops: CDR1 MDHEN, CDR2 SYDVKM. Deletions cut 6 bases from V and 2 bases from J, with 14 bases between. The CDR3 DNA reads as TGTGCCAGCAGGGTACAGGGCCTACCCTACGAGCAGTACTTC. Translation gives CASRVQGLPYEQYF.

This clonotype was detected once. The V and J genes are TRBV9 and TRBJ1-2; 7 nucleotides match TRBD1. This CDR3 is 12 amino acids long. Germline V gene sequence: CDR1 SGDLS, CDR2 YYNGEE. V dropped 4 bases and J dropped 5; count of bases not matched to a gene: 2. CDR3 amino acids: CASSTGQYGYTF. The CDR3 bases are TGTGCCAGCAGCACGGGACAGTATGGCTACACCTTC.

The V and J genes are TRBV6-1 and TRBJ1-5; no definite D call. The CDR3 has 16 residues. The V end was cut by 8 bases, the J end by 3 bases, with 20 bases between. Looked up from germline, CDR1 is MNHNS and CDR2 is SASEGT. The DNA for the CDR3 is TGTGCCAGCGGGAAGAGGTATATTGGAGACAATCAGCCCCAGCATTTT. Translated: CASGKRYIGDNQPQHF.

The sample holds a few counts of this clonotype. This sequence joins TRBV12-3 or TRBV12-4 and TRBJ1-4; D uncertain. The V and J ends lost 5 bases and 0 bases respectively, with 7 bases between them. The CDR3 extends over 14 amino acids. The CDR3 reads CASSARSTNEKLFF. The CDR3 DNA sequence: TGTGCCAGCAGTGCGCGTTCAACTAATGAAAAACTGTTTTTT.

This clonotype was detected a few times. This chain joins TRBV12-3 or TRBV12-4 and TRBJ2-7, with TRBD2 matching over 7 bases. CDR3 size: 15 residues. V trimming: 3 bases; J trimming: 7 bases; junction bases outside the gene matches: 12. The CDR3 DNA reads TGTGCCAGCAGTTTTGGGCTTGCCGGGGGGAAAGAGCAGTACTTC. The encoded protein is CASSFGLAGGKEQYF.

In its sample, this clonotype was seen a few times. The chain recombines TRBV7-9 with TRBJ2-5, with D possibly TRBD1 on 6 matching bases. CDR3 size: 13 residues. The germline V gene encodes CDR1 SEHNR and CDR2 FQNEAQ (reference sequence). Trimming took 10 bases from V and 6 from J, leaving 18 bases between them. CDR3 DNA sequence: TGTGCCACCGGGACACCCAGTTGGAAGACCCAGTACTTC. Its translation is CATGTPSWKTQYF. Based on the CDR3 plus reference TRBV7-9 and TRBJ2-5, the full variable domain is DTGVSQNPRHKITKRGQNVTFRCDPISEHNRLYWYRQTLGQGPEFLTYFQNEAQLEKSRLLSDRFSAERPKGSFSTLEIQRTEQGDSAMYLCATGTPSWKTQYFGPGTRLLVL.

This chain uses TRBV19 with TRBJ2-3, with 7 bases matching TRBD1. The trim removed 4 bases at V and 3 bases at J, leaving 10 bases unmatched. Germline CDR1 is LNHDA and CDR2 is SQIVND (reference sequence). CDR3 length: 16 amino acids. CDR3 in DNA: TGTGCCAGTAGTACCGTTAACAGGGGTGTGACAGATACGCAGTATTTT. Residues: CASSTVNRGVTDTQYF.

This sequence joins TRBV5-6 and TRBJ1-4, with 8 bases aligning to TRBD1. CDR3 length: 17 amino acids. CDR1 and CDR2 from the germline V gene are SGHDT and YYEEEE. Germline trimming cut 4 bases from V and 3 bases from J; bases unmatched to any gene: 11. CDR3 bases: TGTGCCAGCAGCGTCCTCAGGGGGCGGGTGGCTAATGAAAAACTGTTTTTT. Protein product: CASSVLRGRVANEKLFF.

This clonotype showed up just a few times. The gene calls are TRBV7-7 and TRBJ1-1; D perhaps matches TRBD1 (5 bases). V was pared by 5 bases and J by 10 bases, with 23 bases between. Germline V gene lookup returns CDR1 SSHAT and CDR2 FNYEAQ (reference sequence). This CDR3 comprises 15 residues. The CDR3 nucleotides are TGTGCCAGCAGCCTTTCGGGACGGATCTCCGTGGGAGCTTTCTTT. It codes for CASSLSGRISVGAFF.